Shown below are 30 T cell receptor beta chains from a single sample sequenced in a study of blood T cell repertoires in COVID-19. Libraries were prepared by immunoSEQ multiplex PCR; TCRdb keeps only in-frame clonotypes and omits some of them. Among about 140,000 clones listed, around four fifths were seen once. The sequencing input was peripheral blood. These receptors all come from a woman of 80 years or more with acute or convalescent COVID-19.

This chain uses TRBV2 with TRBJ2-3; D remains ambiguous. V lost 3 bases and J 5 bases, leaving 15 bases between the germline ends. The CDR3 sequence is 15 residues long. Germline values: CDR1 SNHLY, CDR2 FYNNEI. CDR3 sequence (DNA): TGTGCCAGCAGTGATCTCCTACTCTCGGGAGATACGCAGTATTTT. Protein product: CASSDLLLSGDTQYF.

The rearrangement links TRBV19 to TRBJ2-7, with TRBD1 matching over 10 bases. After removal of 5 bases from V and 3 bases from J, the junction contained 7 bases not matched to a gene. This CDR3 has 15 amino acids. Germline loops: CDR1 LNHDA, CDR2 SQIVND (reference sequence). Here the CDR3 DNA reads TGTGCCAGTAGTGACACCGGGACAGGGGTCTACGAGCAGTACTTC. Its translation is CASSDTGTGVYEQYF.

This clone was observed a few times. CDR3 loop: CASSSNRQGDEPQHF. As DNA, the CDR3 is TGTGCCAGCAGTTCAAACAGACAGGGCGATGAGCCCCAGCATTTT. This chain connects TRBV28 to TRBJ1-5; 7 nucleotides line up with TRBD1. V dropped 4 bases and J dropped 8; count of bases not matched to a gene: 11. From germline, CDR1 is MDHEN and CDR2 SYDVKM. This CDR3 comprises 15 residues.

The chain recombines TRBV7-2 with TRBJ2-1; weak D call: TRBD2 (6 bases). Trimming left V 1 base short and J 0 bases short, with 16 bases between. Per the germline V gene, CDR1 is SGHTA and CDR2 is FQGNSA. The CDR3 sequence is 18 residues long. CDR3 sequence: CASSLEVRLGRSYNEQFF. The CDR3 DNA is TGTGCCAGCAGCTTAGAAGTTAGACTAGGTCGCTCCTACAATGAGCAGTTCTTC. Complete variable domain (other parts from reference TRBV7-2 and TRBJ2-1): GAGVSQSPSNKVTEKGKDVELRCDPISGHTALYWYRQSLGQGLEFLIYFQGNSAPDKSGLPSDRFSAERTGGSVSTLTIQRTQQEDSAVYLCASSLEVRLGRSYNEQFFGPGTRLTVL.

The J gene is TRBJ1-2, the V gene TRBV3-1 (or the pseudogene TRBV3-2); D is unclear. CDR3 length: 14 amino acids. The germline V and J ends were trimmed by 1 base and 2 bases, with 8 bases remaining between them. The germline V gene encodes CDR1 LGHDT and CDR2 YNNKEL (reference sequence). The CDR3 here is CASSQVTENYGYTF. Here the CDR3 DNA reads TGTGCCAGCAGCCAAGTTACAGAGAACTATGGCTACACCTTC.

The chain employs TRBV28 and TRBJ1-4; 9 bases are a match to TRBD1. The germline V gene encodes CDR1 MDHEN and CDR2 SYDVKM. This CDR3 comprises 15 residues. V gave up 3 bases and J gave up 8 bases; unmatched junction bases: 7. CDR3 protein: CASSLEGQGSEKLFF. CDR3 bases: TGTGCCAGCAGTTTGGAAGGACAGGGGAGCGAAAAACTGTTTTTT.

The gene calls are TRBV10-3 and TRBJ2-3; 9 nucleotides match TRBD1. The germline gives CDR1 ENHRY, CDR2 SYGVKD. Trimming at V came to 2 bases and at J to 4 bases, leaving 4 bases not matched to a gene. This CDR3 has 15 residues. The CDR3 DNA reads TGTGCCATCAGTGAGGACAGGGGGTTTGCAGATACGCAGTATTTT. Its protein is CAISEDRGFADTQYF.

The rearrangement uses TRBV4-1 and TRBJ2-1, with TRBD2 matching 14 bases. The germline V gene encodes CDR1 MGHRA and CDR2 YSYEKL. There are 20 residues in the CDR3. V was pared by 0 bases and J by 7 bases, with 14 bases of the junction left unmatched. Here the CDR3 reads CASSQDPPTSGGAWWNEQFF. The CDR3 DNA follows: TGCGCCAGCAGCCAAGATCCTCCGACTAGCGGGGGGGCCTGGTGGAATGAGCAGTTCTTC.

This chain uses TRBV7-8 with TRBJ2-1; 7 bases align to TRBD1. Germline assignment: CDR1 SGHVS and CDR2 FQNEAQ. The CDR3 contains 14 residues. The V and J ends lost 5 bases and 6 bases, in that order; junction bases with no gene match: 7. The CDR3 DNA is TGTGCCAGCAGCGGACCGACAGGGATCAATGAGCAGTTCTTC. It codes for CASSGPTGINEQFF.

V and J are TRBV27 and TRBJ2-3; no reliable D call. Germline V gene sequence: CDR1 MNHEY, CDR2 SMNVEV (reference sequence). V shed 6 bases and J shed 5 bases, with 12 bases lying between them. The CDR3 length is 13 residues. The CDR3 DNA follows: TGTGCCAGCAGCTCACTTGTATTAGATACGCAGTATTTT. This sequence encodes CASSSLVLDTQYF.

The chain couples TRBV18 to TRBJ2-2, with TRBD1 matching over 10 bases. The CDR3 runs to 16 residues. J was trimmed by 1 base and V by 6 bases; bases with no gene match: 5. Looked up from germline, CDR1 is KGHSH and CDR2 is LQKENI. CDR3 residues: CASSPRTGGNTGELFF. In DNA, the CDR3 is TGTGCCAGCTCGCCAAGGACAGGGGGGAACACCGGGGAGCTGTTTTTT.

The chain joins TRBV18 to TRBJ1-5; no clear D. From germline, CDR1 is KGHSH and CDR2 LQKENI. Trimming stripped 3 bases from V and 1 base from J, with 16 bases between. CDR3 length equals 17 residues. The CDR3 spells CASSPFPGITSNQPQHF. The CDR3 DNA sequence: TGTGCCAGCTCACCTTTTCCGGGGATTACGAGCAATCAGCCCCAGCATTTT.

The rearrangement uses TRBV27 and TRBJ1-2; no firm D call. V lost 4 bases and J lost 6, with 18 bases in between. Germline-derived CDR1 and CDR2 are MNHEY and SMNVEV (reference sequence). This CDR3 region has 15 residues. This CDR3 reads CASSWGGRSVHGYTF. The DNA of the CDR3 is TGTGCCAGCAGTTGGGGAGGCAGGTCCGTTCATGGCTACACCTTC.

The chain joins TRBV30 to TRBJ1-5; tentative D call: TRBD1 (5 bases). The germline V gene encodes CDR1 GTSNPN and CDR2 SVGIG (reference sequence). The CDR3 loop spans 16 amino acids. V shed 0 bases and J shed 7 bases, with 19 bases lying between them. Here the CDR3 DNA reads TGTGCCTGGAGTGTACAAGGGGTTGGTGGAAGGCAGCCCCAGCATTTT. Protein: CAWSVQGVGGRQPQHF.

V usage is TRBV28 and J usage is TRBJ2-5; weak D call: TRBD2 (7 bases). Trimming cost V 5 bases and J 4 bases, with 23 bases left between them. Germline assignment: CDR1 MDHEN and CDR2 SYDVKM. The CDR3 is 17 residues long. CDR3 sequence: CASSPLEGGGFGETQYF. CDR3 DNA sequence: TGTGCCAGCAGTCCTCTTGAGGGGGGGGGTTTTGGAGAGACCCAGTACTTC.

The table lists this clone with a count of one. In DNA form, the CDR3 reads TGCGCCAGCAGCCAAGTATCTGGGGCAGTTGGGGAAAAACTGTTTTTT. It encodes CASSQVSGAVGEKLFF. The chain recombines TRBV4-1 with TRBJ1-4, with D possibly TRBD1 on 5 matching bases. The germline gives CDR1 MGHRA, CDR2 YSYEKL. This CDR3 has 16 residues. V lost 1 base and J lost 8, with 17 bases in between.

The chain uses TRBV11-2 and TRBJ2-3; no clear D gene. Trimming shortened V by 2 bases and J by 11 bases, and 11 bases separated the two germline ends. Germline-derived CDR1 and CDR2 are SGHAT and FQNNGV. This CDR3 is 12 amino acids long. The CDR3 DNA reads as TGTGCCAGCAGCTTACTTGGAGAAATGCAGTATTTT. Its protein is CASSLLGEMQYF.

The chain couples TRBV4-1 to TRBJ2-5; D may be TRBD1 (6 bases). Trimming left V 1 base short and J 5 bases short, with 17 bases between. Germline V lookup: CDR1 MGHRA, CDR2 YSYEKL. This CDR3 has 16 amino acids. In nucleotides, the CDR3 is TGCGCCAGCAGCCAAGTTGGGCTGGGGGCGCGGGAGACCCAGTACTTC. It encodes CASSQVGLGARETQYF.

V usage is TRBV29-1 and J usage is TRBJ2-5; D gene ambiguous. The CDR3 runs to 12 residues. Germline V gives CDR1 SQVTM, CDR2 ANQGSEA. V shed 7 bases and J shed 1 base, with 10 bases lying between them. CDR3 amino acids: CSARQSQETQYF. In DNA, the CDR3 is TGCAGCGCCCGACAAAGCCAAGAGACCCAGTACTTC.

The chain links TRBV30 to TRBJ2-5, with 10 bases lining up with TRBD2. Trimming took 4 bases from V and 7 from J; bases not matched to a gene: 9. CDR1 is GTSNPN, CDR2 SVGIG, per germline (reference sequence). The CDR3 is made up of 14 amino acids. The CDR3 reads CAWNKGLASRTQYF. CDR3 coding DNA: TGTGCCTGGAATAAGGGACTAGCGTCCCGGACCCAGTACTTC.

The gene calls are TRBV12-3 or TRBV12-4 and TRBJ1-2; no definite D call. CDR3 length equals 13 residues. V dropped 6 bases and J dropped 8 bases, with 16 bases sitting between them. The CDR3 bases are TGTGCCAGCAGGCACCGACGGATGGGCGGCTACACCTTC. Its translation: CASRHRRMGGYTF.

This rearrangement joins TRBV29-1 to TRBJ2-7; 8 bases agree with TRBD1. Germline V gene data show CDR1 as SQVTM and CDR2 as ANQGSEA. The CDR3 has 12 amino acids. V was pared by 7 bases and J by 6 bases, with 8 bases of the junction left unmatched. CDR3 loop: CSASQGATEQYF. The CDR3 region has the DNA TGCAGCGCTTCGCAGGGGGCTACCGAGCAGTACTTC.

This clone was seen a single time. V usage is TRBV12-1 and J usage is TRBJ1-5; the table's D call of TRBD1 was not tested on the DNA. TRBV12-1 counts as a pseudogene. This CDR3 contains 18 residues. This CDR3 is CASSPRTDPPTQDQPQHF. The CDR3 region has the DNA TGTGCCAGCAGCCCAAGGACAGATCCACCTACACAGGATCAGCCCCAGCATTTT.

The chain combines TRBV28 with TRBJ2-7, with D perhaps TRBD2 (7 bases). The V gene's germline CDR1 is MDHEN and CDR2 SYDVKM. With 5 bases removed from V and 5 bases from J, the gap between germline ends came to 13 bases. This CDR3 spans 13 amino acids. The CDR3 is CASSVGGGDEQYF. The CDR3 DNA sequence: TGTGCCAGCAGTGTCGGAGGGGGGGACGAGCAGTACTTC.

The chain combines TRBV11-3 with TRBJ2-7; D gene ambiguous. CDR1 SGHNT and CDR2 YENEEA come from the germline V gene. V dropped 0 bases and J dropped 6 bases, with 24 bases sitting between them. CDR3 length: 18 amino acids. The CDR3 DNA follows: TGTGCCAGCAGCTTAGAGTATGAGATCCTCTCTGCTAGGTCCGAGCAGTACTTC. This translates into CASSLEYEILSARSEQYF.

J is TRBJ2-3 and V is TRBV2, with 9 bases that match TRBD2. Germline loops: CDR1 SNHLY, CDR2 FYNNEI. The CDR3 is 12 residues long. With V trimmed by 8 bases and J by 14 bases, 11 bases remained unmatched. The CDR3 DNA reads as TGTGCCAGCTCGGTGACTAGCGGCCCCCCGTATTTT. Amino acids: CASSVTSGPPYF. The whole variable domain, filled in from reference TRBV2 and TRBJ2-3, reads EPEVTQTPSHQVTQMGQEVILRCVPISNHLYFYWYRQILGQKVEFLVSFYNNEISEKSEIFDDQFSVERPDGSNFTLKIRSTKLEDSAMYFCASSVTSGPPYFGPGTRLTVL.

V gene TRBV10-1 combines with J gene TRBJ2-2; D remains unclear. V lost 3 bases, J lost 0 bases, and 14 bases lay in between. There are 17 residues in the CDR3. CDR1 and CDR2 (germline): WNHNN, SYGVQD (reference sequence). The chain's CDR3 is CASSDFSSQPNTGELFF. In DNA form, the CDR3 reads TGCGCCAGCAGTGACTTCTCTTCACAACCGAACACCGGGGAGCTGTTTTTT.

The J gene is TRBJ2-3, the V gene TRBV15; 10 bases match TRBD2. V was pared by 0 bases and J by 4 bases, with 7 bases of the junction left unmatched. Looked up from germline, CDR1 is LNHNV and CDR2 is YYDKDF (reference sequence). The CDR3 loop spans 17 amino acids. The chain's CDR3 is CATSRDIAGGRADTQYF. The CDR3 nucleotides read TGTGCCACCAGCAGAGATATAGCGGGAGGTCGAGCAGATACGCAGTATTTT.

The J gene is TRBJ2-1, the V gene TRBV11-1, with TRBD2 matching 11 bases. The CDR3 totals 16 residues. Germline-derived CDR1 and CDR2 are SGHAT and FQDESV (reference sequence). V lost 3 bases to trimming and J lost 9 bases; unmatched junction nucleotides: 10. The DNA for the CDR3 is TGTGCCAGCAGCTTTTTAGCGGGAGGGCCTTATGGTGAGCAGTTCTTC. Its translation is CASSFLAGGPYGEQFF.

This sequence joins TRBV4-2 and TRBJ2-1, with 9 bases fitting TRBD2. CDR1 and CDR2 (germline): LGHNA, YNFKEQ. Trimming cost V 0 bases and J 7 bases; bases outside gene matches: 13. This CDR3 is built from 18 residues. The CDR3 region is CASSQDLGAGGPLNEQFF. CDR3 bases: TGTGCCAGCAGCCAAGATCTGGGGGCGGGGGGGCCTCTGAATGAGCAGTTCTTC.